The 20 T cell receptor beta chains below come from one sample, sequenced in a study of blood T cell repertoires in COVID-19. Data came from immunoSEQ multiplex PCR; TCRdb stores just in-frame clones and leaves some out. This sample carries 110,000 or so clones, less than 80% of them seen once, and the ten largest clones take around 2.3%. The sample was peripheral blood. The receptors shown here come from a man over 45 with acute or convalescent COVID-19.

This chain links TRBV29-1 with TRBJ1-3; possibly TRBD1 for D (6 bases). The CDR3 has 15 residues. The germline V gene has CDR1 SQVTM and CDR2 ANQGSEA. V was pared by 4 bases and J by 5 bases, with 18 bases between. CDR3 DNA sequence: TGCAGCGTTGCCCCCCCCGGACAGCTCCGAAACACCATATATTTT. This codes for CSVAPPGQLRNTIYF.

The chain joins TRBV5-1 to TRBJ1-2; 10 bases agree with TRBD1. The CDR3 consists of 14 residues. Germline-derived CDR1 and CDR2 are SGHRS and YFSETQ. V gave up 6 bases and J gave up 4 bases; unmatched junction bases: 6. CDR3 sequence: CASTLRDRGYGYTF. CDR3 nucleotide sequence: TGCGCCAGCACCCTAAGGGACAGGGGCTATGGCTACACCTTC.

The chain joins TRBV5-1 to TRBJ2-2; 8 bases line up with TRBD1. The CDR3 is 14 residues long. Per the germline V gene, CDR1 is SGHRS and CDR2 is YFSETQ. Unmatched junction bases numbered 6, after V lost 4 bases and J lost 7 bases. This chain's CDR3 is CASSPGQEGGELFF. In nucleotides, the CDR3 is TGCGCCAGCAGCCCGGGACAGGAAGGCGGGGAGCTGTTTTTT.

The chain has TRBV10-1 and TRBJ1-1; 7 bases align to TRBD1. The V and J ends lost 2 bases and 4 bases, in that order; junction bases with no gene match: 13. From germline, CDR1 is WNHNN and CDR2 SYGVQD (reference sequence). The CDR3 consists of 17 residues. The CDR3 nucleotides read TGCGCCAGCAGTGAGGGCCTAGCAGGGGGTGTTATCACTGAAGCTTTCTTT. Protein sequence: CASSEGLAGGVITEAFF.

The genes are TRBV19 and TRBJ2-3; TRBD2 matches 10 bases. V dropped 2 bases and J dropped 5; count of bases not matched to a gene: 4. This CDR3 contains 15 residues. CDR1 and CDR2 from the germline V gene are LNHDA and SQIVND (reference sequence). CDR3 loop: CASSISGGAIDTQYF. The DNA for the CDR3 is TGTGCCAGTAGTATAAGCGGGGGGGCCATAGATACGCAGTATTTT.

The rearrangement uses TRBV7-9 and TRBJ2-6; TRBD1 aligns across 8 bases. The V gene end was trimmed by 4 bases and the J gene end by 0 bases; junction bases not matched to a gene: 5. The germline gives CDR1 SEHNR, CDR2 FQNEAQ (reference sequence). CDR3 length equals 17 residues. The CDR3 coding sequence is TGTGCCAGCAGCTACCAGGGGGCTTTCTCTGGGGCCAACGTCCTGACTTTC. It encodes CASSYQGAFSGANVLTF.

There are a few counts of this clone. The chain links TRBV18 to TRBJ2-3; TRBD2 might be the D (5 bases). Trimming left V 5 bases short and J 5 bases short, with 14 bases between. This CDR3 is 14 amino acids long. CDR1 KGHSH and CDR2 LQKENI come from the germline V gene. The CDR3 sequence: CASSSVGVGDTQYF. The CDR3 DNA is TGTGCCAGCTCATCGGTCGGGGTCGGAGATACGCAGTATTTT.

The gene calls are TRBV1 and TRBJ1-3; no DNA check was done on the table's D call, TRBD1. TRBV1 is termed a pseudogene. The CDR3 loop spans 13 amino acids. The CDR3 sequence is CTSKGSSGNTIYF. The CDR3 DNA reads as TGCACCAGCAAGGGGTCCTCTGGAAACACCATATATTTT.

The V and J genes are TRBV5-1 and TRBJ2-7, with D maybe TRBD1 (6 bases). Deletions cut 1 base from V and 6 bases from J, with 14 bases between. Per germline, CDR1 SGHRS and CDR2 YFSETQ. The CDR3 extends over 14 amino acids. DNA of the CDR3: TGCGCCAGCAGCTTGCTACAGGGTCGAGGCGAGCAGTACTTC. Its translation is CASSLLQGRGEQYF.

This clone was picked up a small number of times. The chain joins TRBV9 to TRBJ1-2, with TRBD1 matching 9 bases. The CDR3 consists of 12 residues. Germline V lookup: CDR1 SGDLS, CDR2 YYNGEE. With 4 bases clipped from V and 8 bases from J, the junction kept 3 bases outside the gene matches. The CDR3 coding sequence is TGTGCCAGCAGCACGGGACAGGGCGGCTACACCTTC. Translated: CASSTGQGGYTF.

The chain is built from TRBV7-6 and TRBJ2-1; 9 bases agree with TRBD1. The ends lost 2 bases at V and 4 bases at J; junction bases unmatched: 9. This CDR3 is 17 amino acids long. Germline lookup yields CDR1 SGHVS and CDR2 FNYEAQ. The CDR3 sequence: CASSLRGTGIGYNEQFF. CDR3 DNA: TGTGCCAGCAGCTTAAGGGGGACAGGGATTGGGTACAATGAGCAGTTCTTC.

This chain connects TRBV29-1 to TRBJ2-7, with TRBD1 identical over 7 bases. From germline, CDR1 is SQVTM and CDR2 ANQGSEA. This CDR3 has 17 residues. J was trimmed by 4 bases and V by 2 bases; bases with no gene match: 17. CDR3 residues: CSVEFFSGTGAGYEQYF. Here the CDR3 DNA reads TGCAGCGTTGAATTTTTTTCAGGAACAGGGGCGGGTTACGAGCAGTACTTC.

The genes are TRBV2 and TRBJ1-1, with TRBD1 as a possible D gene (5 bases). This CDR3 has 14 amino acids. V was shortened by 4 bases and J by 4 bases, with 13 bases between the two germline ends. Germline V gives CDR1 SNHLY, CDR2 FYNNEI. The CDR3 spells CASSVWDQGTEAFF. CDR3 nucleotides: TGTGCCAGCAGTGTTTGGGATCAGGGCACTGAAGCTTTCTTT. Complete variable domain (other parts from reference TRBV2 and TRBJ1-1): EPEVTQTPSHQVTQMGQEVILRCVPISNHLYFYWYRQILGQKVEFLVSFYNNEISEKSEIFDDQFSVERPDGSNFTLKIRSTKLEDSAMYFCASSVWDQGTEAFFGQGTRLTVV.

The CDR3 DNA sequence: TGTGCCAGCAGCCCCCTGGGACAGCTTTATGGCTACACCTTC. This gives the protein CASSPLGQLYGYTF. The chain has TRBV7-6 and TRBJ1-2; TRBD1 aligns across 7 bases. The junction had 8 bases not matched to a gene; V was cut back by 5 bases and J by 5 bases. Germline CDR1 and CDR2: SGHVS and FNYEAQ. The CDR3 is 14 amino acids.

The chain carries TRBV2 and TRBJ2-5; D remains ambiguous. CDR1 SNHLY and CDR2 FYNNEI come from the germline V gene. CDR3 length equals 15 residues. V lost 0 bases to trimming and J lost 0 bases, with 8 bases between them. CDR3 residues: CASSEAELNQETQYF. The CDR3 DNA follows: TGTGCCAGCAGTGAAGCAGAACTGAACCAAGAGACCCAGTACTTC.

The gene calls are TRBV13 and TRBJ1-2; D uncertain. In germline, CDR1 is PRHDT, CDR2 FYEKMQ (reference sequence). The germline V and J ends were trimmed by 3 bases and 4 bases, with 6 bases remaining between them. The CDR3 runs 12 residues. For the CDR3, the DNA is TGTGCCAGCAGCTTGAGCGGCTATGGCTACACCTTC. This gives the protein CASSLSGYGYTF. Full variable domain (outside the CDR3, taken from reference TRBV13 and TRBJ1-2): AAGVIQSPRHLIKEKRETATLKCYPIPRHDTVYWYQQGPGQDPQFLISFYEKMQSDKGSIPDRFSAQQFSDYHSELNMSSLELGDSALYFCASSLSGYGYTFGSGTRLTVV.

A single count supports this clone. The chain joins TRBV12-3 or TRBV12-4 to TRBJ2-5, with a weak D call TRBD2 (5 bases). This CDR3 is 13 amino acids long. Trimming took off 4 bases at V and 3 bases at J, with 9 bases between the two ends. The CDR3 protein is CASSYLAKETQYF. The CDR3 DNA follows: TGTGCCAGCAGTTACTTAGCGAAAGAGACCCAGTACTTC.

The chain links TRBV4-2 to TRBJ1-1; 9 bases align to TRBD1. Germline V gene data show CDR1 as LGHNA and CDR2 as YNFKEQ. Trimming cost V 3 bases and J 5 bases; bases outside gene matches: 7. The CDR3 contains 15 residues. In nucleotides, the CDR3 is TGTGCCAGCAGCCAGGAGGACAGGGGCGCGACTGAAGCTTTCTTT. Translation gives CASSQEDRGATEAFF.

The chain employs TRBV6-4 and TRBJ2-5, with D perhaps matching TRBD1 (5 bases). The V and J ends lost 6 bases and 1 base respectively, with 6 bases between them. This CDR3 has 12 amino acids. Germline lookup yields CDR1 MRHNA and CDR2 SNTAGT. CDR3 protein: CASRTVQETQYF. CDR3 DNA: TGTGCCAGCAGGACAGTCCAAGAGACCCAGTACTTC.

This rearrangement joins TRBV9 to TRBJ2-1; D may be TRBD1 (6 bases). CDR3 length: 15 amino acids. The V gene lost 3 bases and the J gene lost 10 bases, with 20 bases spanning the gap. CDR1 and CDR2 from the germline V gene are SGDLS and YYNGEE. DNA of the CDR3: TGTGCCAGCAGCGCGGCATTGGGGGCGGGCTCAGAGCAGTTCTTC. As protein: CASSAALGAGSEQFF.